One sample yielded the 9 T cell receptor beta chains listed below, sequenced in a study of blood T cell repertoires in COVID-19. Assay: immunoSEQ multiplex PCR; the TCRdb copy retains only in-frame clones and omits some. The sample holds over 300,000 clones, about 90% seen once. What was sequenced was peripheral blood. The origin of the receptors is a man aged 18 to 30 with active or convalescent COVID-19.

This clone was counted a single time. This sequence joins TRBV4-3 and TRBJ2-7, with TRBD2 matching 11 bases. The germline V gene encodes CDR1 LGHNA and CDR2 YSLEER. The CDR3 runs to 16 residues. Trimming at V came to 4 bases and at J to 2 bases, leaving 7 bases not matched to a gene. This CDR3 is CASSPILSGGAYEQYF. The CDR3 nucleotides read TGCGCCAGCAGCCCCATCCTTAGCGGGGGGGCCTACGAGCAGTACTTC.

About this clone: The same CDR3 also results from other DNA sequences found in this sample. This chain uses TRBV29-1 with TRBJ2-7; TRBD1 is a possible D gene (6 bases). Germline CDR1 reads SQVTM; CDR2 reads ANQGSEA. Trimming removed 4 bases from V and 1 base from J, with 8 bases in between. The CDR3 is 12 residues long. In nucleotides, the CDR3 is TGCAGCGTTGGTCAGGGGTCCTACGAGCAGTACTTC. It is translated as CSVGQGSYEQYF.

The chain recombines TRBV2 with TRBJ2-3, with 7 bases aligning to TRBD2. V dropped 1 base and J dropped 2; count of bases not matched to a gene: 15. The CDR3 extends over 19 amino acids. The V gene's germline CDR1 is SNHLY and CDR2 FYNNEI. The CDR3 region is CASSEGTRWGGLYTDTQYF. CDR3 in DNA: TGTGCCAGCAGTGAAGGAACCCGATGGGGGGGACTGTACACAGATACGCAGTATTTT.

The chain joins TRBV7-3 to TRBJ2-1; TRBD2 aligns across 7 bases. Germline V gene lookup returns CDR1 SGHTA and CDR2 FQGTGA. The CDR3 extends over 16 amino acids. Trimming removed 5 bases from V and 7 bases from J; junction bases left unmatched: 14. Written as DNA, the CDR3 is TGTGCCAGCAGCCTTCCCTCTGCCGGGGGGTTAAATGAGCAGTTCTTC. This encodes CASSLPSAGGLNEQFF.

The rearrangement uses TRBV24-1 and TRBJ2-1, with 13 nucleotides matching TRBD2. The CDR3 spans 15 residues. Germline CDR1 is KGHDR and CDR2 is SFDVKD. With V trimmed by 5 bases and J by 11 bases, 8 bases remained unmatched. The CDR3 is CATSGSGTSGEKQFF. CDR3 sequence (DNA): TGTGCCACCAGTGGATCGGGGACTAGCGGGGAAAAGCAGTTCTTC.

The chain uses TRBV28 and TRBJ1-5; 11 nucleotides agree with TRBD1. Germline V gives CDR1 MDHEN, CDR2 SYDVKM. J gave up 4 bases and V 4 bases, and 6 bases lay outside the gene matches. The CDR3 has 16 residues. CDR3 in amino acids: CASSSGQGVGNQPQHF. The DNA for the CDR3 is TGTGCCAGCAGTTCGGGACAGGGGGTAGGGAATCAGCCCCAGCATTTT.

V usage is TRBV7-8 and J usage is TRBJ1-3; possible D gene TRBD1, 6 bases. CDR3 length equals 15 residues. Germline assignment: CDR1 SGHVS and CDR2 FQNEAQ. V lost 6 bases, J lost 0 bases, and 12 bases lay in between. CDR3 in amino acids: CASRPRGNSGNTIYF. Here the CDR3 DNA reads TGTGCCAGCAGACCCAGGGGTAACTCTGGAAACACCATATATTTT.

The chain has TRBV7-8 and TRBJ1-5, with D hard to call. Germline-derived CDR1 and CDR2 are SGHVS and FQNEAQ. The CDR3 totals 17 residues. Deletions cut 2 bases from V and 0 bases from J, with 14 bases between. The CDR3 nucleotides are TGTGCCAGCAGCTTACCCCGTTACACCCTTAGCAATCAGCCCCAGCATTTT. Protein sequence: CASSLPRYTLSNQPQHF.

This clone was counted a single time. The V call is TRBV4-1, the J call TRBJ1-3; D not resolved. CDR1 is MGHRA, CDR2 YSYEKL, per germline. Trimming pared 1 base from V and 0 bases from J, leaving 7 bases between. The CDR3 extends over 15 amino acids. CDR3 region: CASSQVKSSGNTIYF. The CDR3 coding sequence is TGCGCCAGCAGCCAAGTTAAGAGCTCTGGAAACACCATATATTTT.